Detailed here is one TCR beta chain. There are 16 residues in the CDR3. The ends lost 5 bases at V and 5 bases at J; junction bases unmatched: 11. Germline V gene sequence: CDR1 SGHTA, CDR2 FQGNSA. The data were taken from a study of technical replicates of blood from a few donors. Some clones are missing from TCRdb's copy, which holds only in-frame ones; the method was immunoSEQ multiplex PCR. In the table there are 60,000 to 95,000 clones, around 92% of which are singletons. This TCR was recovered from a human donor in good health. Some clones in this sample may be carry-over from other donors' samples. Sequences were obtained from T cells isolated from PBMCs. The gene calls are TRBV7-2 and TRBJ1-1; 10 nucleotides align to TRBD1. CDR3 nucleotide sequence: TGTGCCAGCAGCCCCCTGGGTGGACAGGGGGGTACTGAAGCTTTCTTT. Translating gives CASSPLGGQGGTEAFF.